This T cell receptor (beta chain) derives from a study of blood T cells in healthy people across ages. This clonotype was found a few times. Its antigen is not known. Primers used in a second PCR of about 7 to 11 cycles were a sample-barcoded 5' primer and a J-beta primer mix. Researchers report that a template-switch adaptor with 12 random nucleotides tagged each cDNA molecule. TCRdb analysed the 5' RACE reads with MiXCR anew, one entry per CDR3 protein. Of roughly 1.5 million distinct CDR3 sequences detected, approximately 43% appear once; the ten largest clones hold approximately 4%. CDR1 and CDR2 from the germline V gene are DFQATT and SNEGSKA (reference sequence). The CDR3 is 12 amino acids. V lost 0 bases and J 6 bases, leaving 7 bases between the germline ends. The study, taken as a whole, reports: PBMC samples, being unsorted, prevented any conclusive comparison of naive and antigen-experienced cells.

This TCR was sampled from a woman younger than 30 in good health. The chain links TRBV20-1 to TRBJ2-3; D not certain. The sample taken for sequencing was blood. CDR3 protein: CSARDPSDTQYF. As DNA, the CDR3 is TGCAGTGCTAGAGATCCTTCGGATACGCAGTATTTT.